These 24 T cell receptor beta chains came from one sample sequenced in a study of T cell repertoires in cytomegalovirus infection. TCRdb re-called the reads with MiXCR, one entry per CDR3 protein. This sample yields 800,000 to 950,000 distinct CDR3 sequences, of which approximately 32% are seen a single time; roughly an eighth belongs to the top ten. Which antigens these TCRs recognize remains unknown. The input for sequencing was cultured CD8+ T cells from PBMCs, taken from culture after CMV antigen stimulation. The receptors were gathered from a human donor in good health (CMV status not recorded). Some clones in this sample may be carry-over from other donors' samples.

Regarding this clonotype: At one of its ends the junction is not consistent with the germline gene, which may arise from a read error. V and J are TRBV12-3 or TRBV12-4 and TRBJ2-1, with D tentatively TRBD1 (5 bases). There are 15 residues in the CDR3. The CDR3 sequence: CVSSHSDSSYNEQFF. Written as DNA, the CDR3 is TGTGTCAGCAGCCATTCCGACAGCTCCTACAATGAGCAGTTCTTC.

The V gene is TRBV6-5, the J gene TRBJ2-2; 11 bases align to TRBD2. The ends lost 6 bases at V and 0 bases at J; junction bases unmatched: 15. CDR1 MNHEY and CDR2 SVGAGI come from the germline V gene. The CDR3 spans 20 residues. CDR3 sequence (DNA): TGTGCCAGCAGCCCCCCGGCACTAGCGGGGGCGCTCTCGAACACCGGGGAGCTGTTTTTT. Translation gives CASSPPALAGALSNTGELFF.

The chain links TRBV10-3 to TRBJ2-1; weak D call: TRBD2 (6 bases). V was pared by 2 bases and J by 7 bases, with 6 bases between. The CDR3 covers 12 residues. Germline assignment: CDR1 ENHRY and CDR2 SYGVKD. In DNA form, the CDR3 reads TGTGCCATCAGTGAGGGGGGGAATGAGCAGTTCTTC. Its protein product is CAISEGGNEQFF.

This clonotype was recorded a few times. This chain joins TRBV6-2 or TRBV6-3 and TRBJ2-1; 9 bases are shared with TRBD1. Germline V gene lookup returns CDR1 MNHEY and CDR2 SVGEGT. Unmatched junction bases numbered 10, after V lost 0 bases and J lost 1 base. This CDR3 is built from 19 residues. The CDR3 nucleotides are TGTGCCAGCAGTTACTCGATTTTACCCGGACAGGGGTCCTACAATGAGCAGTTCTTC. Its protein is CASSYSILPGQGSYNEQFF.

In this sample, this clonotype turned up many times. This chain links TRBV7-2 with TRBJ2-2, with 8 bases fitting TRBD1. CDR3 size: 18 residues. V lost 2 bases, J lost 7 bases, and 15 bases stayed unmatched. Germline CDR1 and CDR2: SGHTA and FQGNSA. The CDR3 DNA is TGTGCCAGCAGCTTAACTGTAAGAGTGGACAGGGCGCACGGGGAGCTGTTTTTT. It encodes CASSLTVRVDRAHGELFF.

The CDR3 nucleotides read TGTGCCAGCAGTTACTTGGAGGGAAGGGTAACAGATACGCAGTATTTT. Encoded protein: CASSYLEGRVTDTQYF. The rearrangement links TRBV6-6 to TRBJ2-3; D might be TRBD2 (6 bases). V lost 1 base, J lost 3 bases, and 14 bases lay in between. There are 16 residues in the CDR3. Germline assignment: CDR1 MNHNY and CDR2 SVGAGI (reference sequence).

V and J are TRBV28 and TRBJ2-1; TRBD2 matches at 9 bases. The germline CDR1 and CDR2 sequences are MDHEN and SYDVKM. This CDR3 is 16 amino acids long. V shed 3 bases and J 1 base; nucleotides not matched to a gene: 4. The CDR3 loop reads CASSFERGASYNEQFF. The CDR3 region has the DNA TGTGCCAGCAGTTTCGAGCGGGGGGCTTCCTACAATGAGCAGTTCTTC.

J is TRBJ1-1 and V is TRBV12-3 or TRBV12-4, with D unclear. The CDR3 extends over 12 amino acids. V shed 6 bases and J shed 5 bases, with 10 bases lying between them. The CDR3 loop is CASRLLVTEAFF. The DNA for the CDR3 is TGTGCCAGCAGGCTCTTAGTTACTGAAGCTTTCTTT.

The chain links TRBV15 to TRBJ2-3, with 11 nucleotides matching TRBD2. The germline CDR1 and CDR2 sequences are LNHNV and YYDKDF (reference sequence). The CDR3 covers 16 residues. V was clipped by 5 bases and J by 2 bases; unmatched bases: 6. The CDR3 region has the DNA TGTGCCACCAGCCCCGTAGCGGGGGGGCACACAGATACGCAGTATTTT. This codes for CATSPVAGGHTDTQYF. Full variable domain (outside the CDR3, taken from reference TRBV15 and TRBJ2-3): DAMVIQNPRYQVTQFGKPVTLSCSQTLNHNVMYWYQQKSSQAPKLLFHYYDKDFNNEADTPDNFQSRRPNTSFCFLDIRSPGLGDTAMYLCATSPVAGGHTDTQYFGPGTRLTVL.

This clonotype was seen just once. V and J are TRBV6-5 and TRBJ2-2; no clear D gene. The CDR3 runs to 15 residues. The germline CDR1 and CDR2 sequences are MNHEY and SVGAGI. Trimming stripped 4 bases from V and 0 bases from J, with 9 bases between. The chain's CDR3 is CASSLRIANTGELFF. The CDR3 DNA sequence: TGTGCCAGCAGTTTACGGATCGCGAACACCGGGGAGCTGTTTTTT.

For this clonotype: Relative to the germline gene, one junction end is altered; a read error may explain this. This chain joins TRBV4-1 and TRBJ1-2; 7 bases align to TRBD1. Germline CDR1 and CDR2: MGHRA and YSYEKL. CDR3 length: 15 residues. CDR3 nucleotides: TGCGCCGGCAGCCAAGTAACAGGGGTTGACTATGGCTACACCTTC. Its protein product is CAGSQVTGVDYGYTF.

This clonotype was picked up one time. The J gene is TRBJ2-2, the V gene TRBV10-3, with 7 nucleotides matching TRBD2. After removal of 2 bases from V and 3 bases from J, the junction contained 9 bases not matched to a gene. The germline V gene has CDR1 ENHRY and CDR2 SYGVKD. The CDR3 length is 17 residues. The CDR3 region is CAISEGGGSRDTGELFF. In nucleotides, the CDR3 is TGTGCCATCAGTGAGGGGGGGGGGAGTCGGGACACCGGGGAGCTGTTTTTT.

This clonotype was observed a few times. J is TRBJ2-1 and V is TRBV11-2; TRBD1 might be the D (5 bases). Trimming cost V 0 bases and J 4 bases, with 19 bases left between them. The germline gives CDR1 SGHAT, CDR2 FQNNGV. The length of the CDR3 is 18 residues. The DNA of the CDR3 is TGTGCCAGCAGCTTAGAAGTAGGGGTCATAACTTCATACAATGAGCAGTTCTTC. It is translated as CASSLEVGVITSYNEQFF.

The chain carries TRBV27 and TRBJ2-2; 11 bases align to TRBD2. V gave up 3 bases and J gave up 0 bases; unmatched junction bases: 3. CDR3 length: 17 amino acids. The germline V gene encodes CDR1 MNHEY and CDR2 SMNVEV (reference sequence). This chain's CDR3 is CASSLTSGDANTGELFF. CDR3 coding DNA: TGTGCCAGCAGTTTGACTAGCGGGGACGCGAACACCGGGGAGCTGTTTTTT.

The chain couples TRBV14 to TRBJ2-7; 7 nucleotides line up with TRBD1. Germline CDR1 SGHDN, CDR2 FVKESK. CDR3 length: 15 residues. The trim removed 3 bases at V and 0 bases at J, leaving 5 bases unmatched. The CDR3 sequence: CASSHTGESSYEQYF. The CDR3 DNA reads as TGTGCCAGCAGCCACACAGGGGAGAGCTCCTACGAGCAGTACTTC.

The J gene is TRBJ2-3, the V gene TRBV14, with 8 bases matching TRBD2. J gave up 4 bases and V 3 bases, and 6 bases lay outside the gene matches. The CDR3 length is 15 residues. Germline V CDR1 and CDR2: SGHDN, FVKESK. This chain's CDR3 is CASSHKRGWADTQYF. The CDR3 nucleotides read TGTGCCAGCAGCCATAAGCGGGGGTGGGCAGATACGCAGTATTTT.

This clonotype was seen a handful of times. V is TRBV6-1 and J is TRBJ2-1; D is perhaps TRBD1 or TRBD2 (5 bases each). Per germline, CDR1 MNHNS and CDR2 SASEGT. The CDR3 has 14 residues. The germline V and J ends were trimmed by 11 bases and 1 base, with 15 bases remaining between them. CDR3 region: CALLGDRSYNEQFF. The CDR3 DNA reads as TGTGCCCTGCTGGGGGATAGGTCCTACAATGAGCAGTTCTTC.

This clonotype was seen more than once but under ten times. The V call is TRBV19, the J call TRBJ1-1; the D is unclear. The CDR3 length is 14 residues. The V gene lost 2 bases and the J gene lost 5 bases, with 12 bases spanning the gap. Germline V gene sequence: CDR1 LNHDA, CDR2 SQIVND (reference sequence). This CDR3 reads CASSILPTATEAFF. The DNA for the CDR3 is TGTGCCAGTAGTATATTACCCACAGCGACTGAAGCTTTCTTT.

This chain connects TRBV20-1 to TRBJ1-3; maybe TRBD1 (5 bases). This CDR3 is built from 14 residues. V lost 5 bases and J lost 8, with 19 bases in between. Germline V gene data show CDR1 as DFQATT and CDR2 as SNEGSKA (reference sequence). The CDR3 here is CSAPLGATEDTIYF. The CDR3, as DNA: TGCAGTGCTCCTCTAGGGGCAACGGAAGACACCATATATTTT.

The CDR3 loop reads CASKGTGAYNEQFF. CDR3 in DNA: TGTGCCAGCAAGGGGACAGGGGCCTACAATGAGCAGTTCTTC. V and J are TRBV7-8 and TRBJ2-1, with 10 bases lining up with TRBD1. CDR3 length: 14 amino acids. CDR1 and CDR2 from the germline V gene are SGHVS and FQNEAQ. The V segment lost 7 bases and the J segment 2 bases; nucleotides outside the gene matches: 2.

The chain links TRBV9 to TRBJ1-5; D remains ambiguous. The V gene's germline CDR1 is SGDLS and CDR2 YYNGEE. The CDR3 has 15 amino acids. The V end lost 3 bases, the J end lost 0 bases, and 10 bases lay between the germline ends. The CDR3 coding sequence is TGTGCCAGCAGCGCCAGTTTGGGTAGCAATCAGCCCCAGCATTTT. It translates to CASSASLGSNQPQHF.

The sample holds a few counts of this clonotype. The rearrangement uses TRBV4-3 and TRBJ2-3; 11 bases are shared with TRBD2. The ends lost 0 bases at V and 4 bases at J; junction bases unmatched: 15. The germline V gene has CDR1 LGHNA and CDR2 YSLEER. The CDR3 is made up of 20 amino acids. The CDR3 region is CASSQDPLAGGPLGADTQYF. CDR3 DNA sequence: TGCGCCAGCAGCCAAGATCCCCTAGCGGGGGGCCCACTGGGCGCAGATACGCAGTATTTT.

The genes are TRBV18 and TRBJ1-2; D remains ambiguous. The CDR3 consists of 17 residues. The V gene lost 0 bases and the J gene lost 7 bases, with 21 bases spanning the gap. CDR1 and CDR2 (germline): KGHSH, LQKENI. The CDR3 reads CASSPPKKGMESLGYTF. DNA of the CDR3: TGTGCCAGCTCACCACCGAAAAAGGGCATGGAATCGCTTGGCTACACCTTC.

This clonotype was detected only a few times. V and J are TRBV4-3 and TRBJ1-2; possible D gene TRBD1, 5 bases. Trimming pared 1 base from V and 3 bases from J, leaving 15 bases between. Germline V gene sequence: CDR1 LGHNA, CDR2 YSLEER. CDR3 size: 16 residues. CDR3 loop: CASSQVGRGPHYGYTF. Here the CDR3 DNA reads TGCGCCAGCAGCCAAGTAGGGAGGGGCCCCCACTATGGCTACACCTTC.